This TCR beta chain is drawn from a study of radiation and T cells in renal cell carcinoma. Study-wide results and limits: Baseline intratumoral clonotype presence is unknown without pretreatment biopsies.

Generated by immunoSEQ multiplex PCR, the TCRdb table keeps only in-frame clones and is missing some. The sample carries roughly 80,000 clones, 83% recorded once. Noted time point: blood 4 weeks post-SBRT, at nephrectomy. Treatment noted: 15 Gy SBRT to primary tumor, nephrectomy 4 weeks later. Nephrectomy followed 15 Gy stereotactic body radiation by 4 weeks. The germline gives CDR1 SGHRS, CDR2 YFSETQ. There are 13 residues in the CDR3. V shed 4 bases and J shed 7 bases, with 12 bases lying between them. Points on this clone: The antigen is not known.

This chain joins TRBV5-1 and TRBJ2-1, with D maybe TRBD1 (6 bases). The sequences come from blood, collected from a patient whose treatment included radiotherapy and nephrectomy. The clonotype was recovered from a woman aged 55 to 70 with renal cell carcinoma. CDR3 loop: CASSLGQPNEQFF. CDR3 nucleotides: TGCGCCAGCAGCCTCGGACAGCCTAATGAGCAGTTCTTC.